This T cell receptor (beta chain) emerged from a study of cytomegalovirus exposure and HLA in healthy donors. The overall study: Early released data had approximately 86 million unique TCRs, all coming from HLA-typed donors.

Study-wide findings and caveats: For TCR beta chains, V- and J-gene trimming was later linked to a missense DCLRE1C variant. The later analysis indicated that the majority of CMV-associated TCR beta chains appeared HLA-restricted. Most subjects' HLA-A and HLA-B alleles were reportedly predicted from TCR beta sequences.

Amplification used 60 Vbeta primers and 13 Jbeta primers. Clones were sequenced by immunoSEQ multiplex PCR, and TCRdb holds only the in-frame ones, with some missing. The sample shows approximately 60,000 clones, just under 85% of them seen only once. From germline, CDR1 is SGHKS and CDR2 YYEKEE (reference sequence). CDR3 size: 16 residues. V trimming: 3 bases; J trimming: 0 bases; junction bases outside the gene matches: 3. A note on this clone: What it binds is not known.

Sequenced: PBMCs. The chain joins TRBV5-5 to TRBJ2-2, with 9 nucleotides matching TRBD1. This receptor was taken from a man aged 40-50 years in good health and CMV-seronegative. CDR3 coding DNA: TGTGCCAGCAGCTCACAGGGGGCAACGAACACCGGGGAGCTGTTTTTT. Residues: CASSSQGATNTGELFF. Full variable domain (missing parts from reference TRBV5-5 and TRBJ2-2): DAGVTQSPTHLIKTRGQQVTLRCSPISGHKSVSWYQQVLGQGPQFIFQYYEKEERGRGNFPDRFSARQFPNYSSELNVNALLLGDSALYLCASSSQGATNTGELFFGEGSRLTVL.